This passage covers 22 T cell receptor beta chains from one sample sequenced in a study of PD-1 blockade in classical Hodgkin lymphoma. This sample's time point: cycle 4 day 1 (C4D1), after more than five weeks of nivolumab. Every patient had relapsed following autologous stem cell transplantation, and cohorts differed in brentuximab vedotin exposure. CD4+ T cells were purified from thawed PBMCs by negative selection. Sequencing used immunoSEQ multiplex PCR; TCRdb keeps in-frame clones, though not all of them. The sample includes roughly 30,000 clones, 70% to 90% seen only once; the top ten take over 0.6%. This specimen was CD4+ T cells from blood, taken before the fourth cycle of nivolumab. All receptors come from a human donor with classical Hodgkin lymphoma.

V is TRBV11-2 and J is TRBJ1-4; D is perhaps TRBD1 (5 bases). The V end was cut by 4 bases, the J end by 4 bases, with 16 bases between. The CDR3 is 16 residues long. Germline loops: CDR1 SGHAT, CDR2 FQNNGV. CDR3 sequence reads: CASSSARDGFNEKLFF. CDR3 DNA: TGTGCCAGCAGCTCCGCCCGGGACGGCTTTAATGAAAAACTGTTTTTT.

The chain couples TRBV7-9 to TRBJ2-3; D remains unclear. CDR1 and CDR2 (germline): SEHNR, FQNEAQ (reference sequence). The CDR3 length is 12 residues. V lost 3 bases to trimming and J lost 4 bases, with 5 bases between them. Here the CDR3 reads CASSFTPDTQYF. CDR3 sequence (DNA): TGTGCCAGCAGCTTTACACCAGATACGCAGTATTTT.

The CDR3 is CASSIEGTGSYEQYF. The CDR3, as DNA: TGCGCCAGCAGCATCGAAGGGACAGGGTCCTACGAGCAGTACTTC. The chain carries TRBV5-1 and TRBJ2-7; 9 bases align to TRBD1. The V and J ends lost 4 bases and 1 base, in that order; junction bases with no gene match: 6. Looked up from germline, CDR1 is SGHRS and CDR2 is YFSETQ. The CDR3 length is 15 residues.

V is TRBV19 and J is TRBJ2-3; 7 bases match TRBD1. V lost 6 bases, J lost 4 bases, and 4 bases stayed unmatched. The CDR3 contains 13 residues. Germline CDR1 is LNHDA and CDR2 is SQIVND (reference sequence). CDR3 bases: TGTGCCAGTAGATACAGGGGAGCAGATACGCAGTATTTT. It specifies CASRYRGADTQYF.

This clone showed up just a few times. The rearrangement uses TRBV6-5 and TRBJ1-5; 7 bases are a match to TRBD1. There are 14 residues in the CDR3. With 6 bases clipped from V and 6 bases from J, the junction kept 8 bases outside the gene matches. Germline V gene lookup returns CDR1 MNHEY and CDR2 SVGAGI. The DNA of the CDR3 is TGTGCCAGCAGACAGACAGGGCGTGGTCAGCCCCAGCATTTT. This sequence encodes CASRQTGRGQPQHF.

This clone was seen a single time. The chain joins TRBV5-1 to TRBJ2-5, with TRBD1 matching over 8 bases. The CDR3 extends over 13 amino acids. Looked up from germline, CDR1 is SGHRS and CDR2 is YFSETQ. The V and J ends lost 4 bases and 5 bases, in that order; junction bases with no gene match: 4. The CDR3 protein is CASSGTGGETQYF. Written as DNA, the CDR3 is TGCGCCAGCAGCGGAACAGGGGGGGAGACCCAGTACTTC.

The chain links TRBV5-1 to TRBJ1-4; no firm D call. The CDR3 is 13 amino acids. Per the germline V gene, CDR1 is SGHRS and CDR2 is YFSETQ. Trimming stripped 0 bases from V and 5 bases from J, with 5 bases between. This CDR3 reads CASSLGQNEKLFF. DNA for the CDR3: TGCGCCAGCAGCTTGGGTCAGAATGAAAAACTGTTTTTT.

In this sample, this clone turned up a few times. The genes are TRBV29-1 and TRBJ1-1; TRBD1 aligns across 10 bases. CDR3 length equals 13 residues. The germline V gene has CDR1 SQVTM and CDR2 ANQGSEA. J lost 0 bases, V lost 6 bases, and 1 base had no gene match. The CDR3 region is CSVDRGLNTEAFF. The CDR3 region has the DNA TGCAGCGTCGACAGGGGGCTGAACACTGAAGCTTTCTTT.

There are a few counts of this clone. The chain carries TRBV7-9 and TRBJ2-3; D is undetermined. CDR3 length equals 12 residues. Germline V CDR1 and CDR2: SEHNR, FQNEAQ (reference sequence). V dropped 3 bases and J dropped 2 bases, with 3 bases sitting between them. The CDR3 here is CASSFSTDTQYF. CDR3 coding DNA: TGTGCCAGCAGCTTTTCCACAGATACGCAGTATTTT.

The rearrangement links TRBV6-6 to TRBJ2-7; D gene uncertain. The CDR3 runs to 15 residues. Looked up from germline, CDR1 is MNHNY and CDR2 is SVGAGI (reference sequence). Between the trimmed V and J ends, which lost 4 bases and 4 bases, there was a span of 17 bases. CDR3 in amino acids: CASSSPSEPLYEQYF. The CDR3 DNA reads as TGTGCCAGCAGTTCTCCCTCTGAACCCCTTTACGAGCAGTACTTC.

The rearrangement uses TRBV7-9 and TRBJ1-1; weak D call: TRBD1 (6 bases). Trimming pared 4 bases from V and 4 bases from J, leaving 10 bases between. CDR1 is SEHNR and CDR2 is FQNEAQ in the germline V gene (reference sequence). There are 13 residues in the CDR3. The CDR3 nucleotides read TGTGCCAGCAGCTCAACAGGGACCACTGAAGCTTTCTTT. It specifies CASSSTGTTEAFF.

The rearrangement joins TRBV11-1 to TRBJ2-2; the match to TRBD1 covers 7 bases. The V segment lost 7 bases and the J segment 5 bases; nucleotides outside the gene matches: 7. The CDR3 extends over 14 amino acids. The germline V gene encodes CDR1 SGHAT and CDR2 FQDESV (reference sequence). The CDR3 here is CASNRQGETGELFF. The CDR3 coding sequence is TGTGCCAGCAACCGACAGGGAGAAACCGGGGAGCTGTTTTTT.

The chain links TRBV28 to TRBJ2-7; TRBD1 matches 8 bases. Trimming at V came to 2 bases and at J to 2 bases, leaving 5 bases not matched to a gene. Germline-derived CDR1 and CDR2 are MDHEN and SYDVKM. This CDR3 contains 15 residues. The CDR3 sequence: CASSLIGQGTYEQYF. The CDR3 DNA sequence: TGTGCCAGCAGTTTAATAGGACAGGGTACCTACGAGCAGTACTTC.

The chain employs TRBV6-5 and TRBJ2-7; 7 bases agree with TRBD1. Germline lookup yields CDR1 MNHEY and CDR2 SVGAGI. V trimming: 6 bases; J trimming: 3 bases; junction bases outside the gene matches: 5. This CDR3 spans 13 amino acids. DNA of the CDR3: TGTGCCAGCAGGGGGACAGCGTTCTACGAGCAGTACTTC. It specifies CASRGTAFYEQYF.

The rearrangement uses TRBV4-1 and TRBJ2-5; D ambiguous. V was trimmed by 0 bases and J by 6 bases, leaving 5 bases between them. In germline, CDR1 is MGHRA, CDR2 YSYEKL. CDR3 size: 12 residues. The CDR3 sequence: CASSQDSQTQYF. DNA of the CDR3: TGCGCCAGCAGCCAAGATAGCCAGACCCAGTACTTC.

The chain links TRBV5-1 to TRBJ1-2; D remains unclear. V lost 7 bases to trimming and J lost 8 bases, with 9 bases between them. CDR1 and CDR2 (germline): SGHRS, YFSETQ. CDR3 length equals 10 residues. The CDR3 reads CASLGAGYTF. The DNA for the CDR3 is TGCGCCAGCCTGGGAGCAGGCTACACCTTC.

The chain is built from TRBV6-5 and TRBJ2-5; TRBD1 or TRBD2 may be the D gene (6 bases each). CDR1 MNHEY and CDR2 SVGAGI come from the germline V gene. The V end lost 6 bases, the J end lost 9 bases, and 17 bases lay between the germline ends. The length of the CDR3 is 13 residues. The CDR3 DNA follows: TGTGCCAGCAGCAGAGGGGGGAAAGCGGCCCAGTACTTC. This gives the protein CASSRGGKAAQYF.

CDR3 amino acids: CASSSLTYNEQFF. In nucleotides, the CDR3 is TGTGCCAGCAGTTCGCTGACTTACAATGAGCAGTTCTTC. The chain joins TRBV6-5 to TRBJ2-1; D ambiguous. Looked up from germline, CDR1 is MNHEY and CDR2 is SVGAGI. This CDR3 has 13 amino acids. Trimming pared 4 bases from V and 4 bases from J, leaving 8 bases between.

The chain joins TRBV7-2 to TRBJ2-3; D may be TRBD2 (5 bases). Germline lookup yields CDR1 SGHTA and CDR2 FQGNSA. The germline V and J ends were trimmed by 5 bases and 4 bases, with 7 bases remaining between them. The CDR3 length is 12 residues. The CDR3 nucleotides are TGTGCCAGCAGCCTCGGGGCAGATACGCAGTATTTT. The encoded protein is CASSLGADTQYF. Full variable domain (remainder filled in from reference TRBV7-2 and TRBJ2-3): GAGVSQSPSNKVTEKGKDVELRCDPISGHTALYWYRQSLGQGLEFLIYFQGNSAPDKSGLPSDRFSAERTGGSVSTLTIQRTQQEDSAVYLCASSLGADTQYFGPGTRLTVL.

The V call is TRBV5-1, the J call TRBJ2-1; the D call may be TRBD1 or TRBD2 (5 bases each). The CDR3 totals 13 residues. Trimming cost V 4 bases and J 3 bases, with 8 bases left between them. The germline gives CDR1 SGHRS, CDR2 YFSETQ. The CDR3: CASSMRGYNEQFF. CDR3 nucleotides: TGCGCCAGCAGCATGAGGGGCTACAATGAGCAGTTCTTC.

The rearrangement uses TRBV20-1 and TRBJ2-1; D is unclear. Deletions cut 6 bases from V and 10 bases from J, with 13 bases between. The CDR3 is made up of 11 amino acids. Per the germline V gene, CDR1 is DFQATT and CDR2 is SNEGSKA (reference sequence). CDR3 residues: CSARLVGEQFF. The DNA for the CDR3 is TGCAGTGCGAGACTCGTCGGGGAGCAGTTCTTC.

This clone has just one count. The chain is built from TRBV5-1 and TRBJ2-3; D uncertain. The CDR3 loop spans 14 amino acids. V lost 0 bases to trimming and J lost 6 bases, with 11 bases between them. The germline CDR1 and CDR2 sequences are SGHRS and YFSETQ. The CDR3 loop reads CASSLGQPRDTQYF. The CDR3 DNA follows: TGCGCCAGCAGCTTGGGACAACCCAGGGATACGCAGTATTTT.